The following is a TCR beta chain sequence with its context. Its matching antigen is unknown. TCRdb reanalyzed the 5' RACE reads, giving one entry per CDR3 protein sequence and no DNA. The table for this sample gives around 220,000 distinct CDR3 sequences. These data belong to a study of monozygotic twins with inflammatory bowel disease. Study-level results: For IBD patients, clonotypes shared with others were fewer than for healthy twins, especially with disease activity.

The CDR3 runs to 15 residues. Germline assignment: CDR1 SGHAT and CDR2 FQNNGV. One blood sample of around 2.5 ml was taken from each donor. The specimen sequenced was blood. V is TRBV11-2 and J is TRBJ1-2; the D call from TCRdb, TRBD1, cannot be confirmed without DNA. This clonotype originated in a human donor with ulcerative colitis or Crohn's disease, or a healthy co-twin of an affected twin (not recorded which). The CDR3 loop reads CASSWGQGGMGGYTF.